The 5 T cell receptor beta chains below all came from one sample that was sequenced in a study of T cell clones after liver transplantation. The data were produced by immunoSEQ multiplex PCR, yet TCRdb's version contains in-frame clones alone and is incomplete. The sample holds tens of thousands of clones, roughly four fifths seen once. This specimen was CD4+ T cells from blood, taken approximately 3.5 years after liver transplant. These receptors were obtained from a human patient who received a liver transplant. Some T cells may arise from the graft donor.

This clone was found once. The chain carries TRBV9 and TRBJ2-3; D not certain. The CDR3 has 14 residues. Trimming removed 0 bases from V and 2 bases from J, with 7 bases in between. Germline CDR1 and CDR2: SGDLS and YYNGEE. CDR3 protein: CASSVVTDTDTQYF. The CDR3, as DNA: TGTGCCAGCAGCGTAGTAACAGACACAGATACGCAGTATTTT.

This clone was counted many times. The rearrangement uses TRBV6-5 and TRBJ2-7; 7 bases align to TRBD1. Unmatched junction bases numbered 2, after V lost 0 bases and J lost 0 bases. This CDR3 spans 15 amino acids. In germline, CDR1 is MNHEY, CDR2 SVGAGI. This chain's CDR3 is CASSYSGQHSYEQYF. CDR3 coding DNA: TGTGCCAGCAGTTACTCGGGACAGCACTCCTACGAGCAGTACTTC.

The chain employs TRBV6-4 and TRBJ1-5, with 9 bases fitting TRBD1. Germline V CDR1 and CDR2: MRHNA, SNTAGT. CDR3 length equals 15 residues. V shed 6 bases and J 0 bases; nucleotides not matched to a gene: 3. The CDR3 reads CASRQGAYSNQPQHF. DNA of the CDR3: TGTGCCAGCAGACAGGGGGCGTATAGCAATCAGCCCCAGCATTTT.

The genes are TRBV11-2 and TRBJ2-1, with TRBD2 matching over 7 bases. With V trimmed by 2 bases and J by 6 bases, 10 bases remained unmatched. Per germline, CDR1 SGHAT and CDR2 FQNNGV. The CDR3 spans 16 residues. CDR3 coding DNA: TGTGCCAGCAGCTTAAATGCGGCGGGAGTCCTCAATGAGCAGTTCTTC. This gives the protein CASSLNAAGVLNEQFF.

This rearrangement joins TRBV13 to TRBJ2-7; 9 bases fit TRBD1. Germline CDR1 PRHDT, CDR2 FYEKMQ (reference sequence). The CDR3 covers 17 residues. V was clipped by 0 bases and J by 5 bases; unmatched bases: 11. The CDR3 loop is CASSLGGWDRESDEQYF. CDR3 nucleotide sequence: TGTGCCAGCAGCTTAGGAGGTTGGGACAGGGAGTCGGACGAGCAGTACTTC.